Each of the 9 T cell receptor beta chains below was sequenced from the same sample in a study of T cell responses to AZD1222 COVID-19 vaccine (dated by TCRdb to 2020 to 2022). Libraries were made using the immunoSEQ multiplex PCR assay. Here the immuneACCESS table is served through TCRdb, limited to in-frame sequences with V and J called. Missing clones are a known gap in these copies; in checked studies unresolved V genes cover under half, and the rest lacks a known reason. Within this sample are about 67,000 clones, with 84% of them counted one time only. Of the sample, about 20% falls within the top ten clones. Explained via the paper, the time point label denotes: baseline before first vaccination. The sample here was peripheral blood, taken on day 0 of AZD1222 vaccination. The receptors shown here come from an adult in good health.

V and J are TRBV5-4 and TRBJ1-2; D ambiguous. Germline V lookup: CDR1 SGHNT, CDR2 YYREEE (reference sequence). Trimming cost V 2 bases and J 6 bases, with 20 bases left between them. The CDR3 extends over 16 amino acids. The CDR3 sequence is CASSFRATSSGDGYTF. The CDR3 DNA sequence: TGTGCCAGCAGCTTTCGAGCCACCTCAAGCGGCGATGGCTACACCTTC.

The chain links TRBV3-1 (or the pseudogene TRBV3-2) to TRBJ2-7; either TRBD1 or TRBD2 may fit D (5 bases each). Looked up from germline, CDR1 is LGHDT and CDR2 is YNNKEL (reference sequence). The CDR3 has 14 amino acids. Between the trimmed V and J ends, which lost 3 bases and 4 bases, there was a span of 13 bases. The CDR3 loop reads CASSQGTNWYEQYF. CDR3 sequence (DNA): TGTGCCAGCAGCCAGGGGACGAATTGGTACGAGCAGTACTTC.

V usage is TRBV4-3 and J usage is TRBJ2-7; TRBD2 aligns across 7 bases. J lost 3 bases, V lost 2 bases, and 7 bases had no gene match. The CDR3 length is 15 residues. CDR1 LGHNA and CDR2 YSLEER come from the germline V gene. CDR3 in amino acids: CASSQTGGSIYEQYF. As DNA, the CDR3 is TGCGCCAGCAGCCAAACGGGGGGTTCTATCTACGAGCAGTACTTC.

The chain recombines TRBV24-1 with TRBJ2-1; D remains unclear. With 5 bases removed from V and 8 bases from J, the gap between germline ends came to 9 bases. Looked up from germline, CDR1 is KGHDR and CDR2 is SFDVKD. The CDR3 has 12 amino acids. The CDR3 nucleotides are TGTGCCACCAGTGGGGGTAACGATGAGCAGTTCTTC. Its translation is CATSGGNDEQFF.

This clone was seen a few times. The V call is TRBV27, the J call TRBJ1-6; 7 bases match TRBD1. The CDR3 contains 16 residues. With V trimmed by 6 bases and J by 0 bases, 5 bases remained unmatched. Germline V gives CDR1 MNHEY, CDR2 SMNVEV (reference sequence). The CDR3 here is CASSLQGSSYNSPLHF. The CDR3 DNA reads TGTGCCAGCAGCCTACAGGGGAGCTCCTATAATTCACCCCTCCACTTT.

Only a few counts were recorded for this clone. V usage is TRBV4-2 and J usage is TRBJ1-2; the match to TRBD1 covers 12 bases. The CDR3 is 16 residues long. CDR1 is LGHNA, CDR2 YNFKEQ, per germline. Losses at the gene ends were 6 bases for V and 7 bases for J; bases not matched to a gene: 12. The CDR3 protein is CASSPPGTGGEGGYTF. In DNA, the CDR3 is TGTGCCAGCAGTCCCCCCGGGACAGGGGGCGAGGGTGGCTACACCTTC.

The rearrangement joins TRBV5-1 to TRBJ1-1; D might be TRBD1 (6 bases). V was clipped by 0 bases and J by 1 base, with 19 bases between them. From germline, CDR1 is SGHRS and CDR2 YFSETQ. The CDR3 totals 18 residues. Here the CDR3 DNA reads TGCGCCAGCAGCTTGGCGTTTAGACAGGCGATAAGGAACACTGAAGCTTTCTTT. Its translation: CASSLAFRQAIRNTEAFF.

The J gene is TRBJ2-1, the V gene TRBV5-1; no reliable D call. V gave up 0 bases and J gave up 8 bases, with 12 bases separating them. The CDR3 has 14 residues. Per the germline V gene, CDR1 is SGHRS and CDR2 is YFSETQ. The CDR3 nucleotides read TGCGCCAGCAGCTTGGATACGGGCTCAGATGAGCAGTTCTTC. Translation: CASSLDTGSDEQFF.

The V gene is TRBV19, the J gene TRBJ2-1, with no clear D. Looked up from germline, CDR1 is LNHDA and CDR2 is SQIVND (reference sequence). The V gene lost 0 bases and the J gene lost 6 bases, with 6 bases spanning the gap. The CDR3 has 13 residues. The CDR3 bases are TGTGCCAGTAGTATAGATGTTGGCAATGAGCAGTTCTTC. Its protein is CASSIDVGNEQFF.